The 27 T cell receptor beta chains below come from one sample, sequenced in a study of tumor and adjacent non-tumor tissue in lung cancer. This sample's RNA came from whole unsorted tissue. TCRbeta libraries were built with three rounds of nested PCR, modified from ARM-PCR. TCRdb ran MiXCR on the multiplex PCR reads and lists one entry per CDR3 protein. This sample has 200,000 to 250,000 distinct CDR3 sequences, with 71% found just once. Sequencing was carried out using lung tumor tissue. Receptors originate from a man between 60 and 75 years old with non-small cell lung cancer.

As to this clonotype: It is likely a read error, because the conserved phenylalanine at the end of the CDR3 is missing. V gene TRBV5-6 combines with J gene TRBJ2-5; 8 bases map to TRBD2. V lost 1 base to trimming and J lost 2 bases; unmatched junction nucleotides: 4. In germline, CDR1 is SGHDT, CDR2 YYEEEE. There are 15 residues in the CDR3. The CDR3 loop reads CASSLLAGVQETQYI. The CDR3 coding sequence is TGTGCCAGCAGCTTGCTAGCGGGCGTTCAAGAGACCCAGTACATC.

With respect to this clonotype: At one end, the junction sequence differs from germline, possibly due to a read error. The chain links TRBV6-6 to TRBJ1-3, with D hard to call. Looked up from germline, CDR1 is MNHNY and CDR2 is SVGAGI (reference sequence). This CDR3 has 15 amino acids. Here the CDR3 DNA reads TGTGTCAGCAGTTACTTGGCAGCCTCTGGAAACACCATATATTTT. This codes for CVSSYLAASGNTIYF.

About this clonotype itself: A much larger clonotype is one base distant, so this may be a read error. This chain links TRBV12-3 or TRBV12-4 with TRBJ1-1; 7 bases are a match to TRBD1. This CDR3 is 14 amino acids long. CDR3 sequence: CASCLDRAHTEAFF. DNA of the CDR3: TGTGCCAGCTGTTTAGACAGGGCGCACACTGAAGCTTTCTTT.

In regard to this clonotype: This may arise from a read error, as a much more abundant clone is one base away. The J gene is TRBJ2-1, the V gene TRBV29-1; TRBD2 matches at 13 bases. From germline, CDR1 is SQVTM and CDR2 ANQGSEA. The CDR3 spans 13 residues. CDR3 amino acids: CSVETSGRGELFF. The DNA for the CDR3 is TGCAGCGTTGAAACTAGCGGGAGGGGTGAGCTGTTCTTC.

V and J are TRBV7-9 and TRBJ1-6; D remains ambiguous. The V gene's germline CDR1 is SEHNR and CDR2 FQNEAQ (reference sequence). V dropped 3 bases and J dropped 11 bases, with 8 bases sitting between them. The CDR3 loop spans 12 amino acids. The CDR3 protein is CASSFDTTPLHF. The CDR3 coding sequence is TGTGCCAGCAGCTTTGACACCACACCCCTCCACTTT.

A remark on this clonotype: The germline gene is not matched at one end of the junction; a read error may be the cause. The chain recombines TRBV20-1 with TRBJ2-7; tentatively, D is TRBD2 (5 bases). Germline lookup yields CDR1 DFQATT and CDR2 SNEGSKA (reference sequence). This CDR3 has 14 residues. The CDR3 reads CSAGVTGKSYEQYF. The CDR3 nucleotides read TGCAGTGCTGGCGTGACGGGGAAGTCCTATGAGCAGTACTTC.

Worth noting for this clonotype: An end of the junction does not agree with germline; a read error may underlie this. This chain links TRBV20-1 with TRBJ2-6; D is uncertain. The germline gives CDR1 DFQATT, CDR2 SNEGSKA (reference sequence). The CDR3 consists of 18 residues. CDR3 loop: CSAKPLIGEISGDNVLTF. CDR3 nucleotides: TGCAGTGCCAAACCCCTAATAGGTGAAATCTCTGGGGACAACGTCCTGACTTTC.

The table lists this clonotype with a count of one. An end of the junction does not agree with germline; a read error may underlie this. The J gene is TRBJ2-7, the V gene TRBV29-1; 7 nucleotides line up with TRBD2. Germline values: CDR1 SQVTM, CDR2 ANQGSEA. This CDR3 spans 15 amino acids. CDR3 sequence reads: CSIEDQGRGEGEQYF. The CDR3 nucleotides are TGCAGCATTGAAGACCAGGGTCGGGGGGAAGGAGAGCAGTACTTC.

The table lists this clonotype with a count of one. The CDR3 end shows no conserved phenylalanine or tryptophan, and so a read error is likely. The limits of the CDR3 on the DNA are not certain, so only TCRdb's listed CDR3 is given. The gene calls are TRBV6-5 and TRBJ2-2. Germline loops: CDR1 MNHEY, CDR2 SVGAGI. The CDR3 contains 16 residues when both ends are counted. The CDR3 spells CASKFGSTETTGEPFL.

V and J are TRBV11-2 and TRBJ2-5; a weak D match, TRBD1 (6 bases). This CDR3 comprises 13 residues. Trimming left V 9 bases short and J 3 bases short, with 14 bases between. Germline V CDR1 and CDR2: SGHAT, FQNNGV. The CDR3 nucleotides are TGTGCCAGTGGCTCTTCAGGGGAAGAGACCCAGTACTTC. It yields the protein CASGSSGEETQYF.

Only one count was recorded for this clonotype. This rearrangement joins TRBV5-4 to TRBJ2-1; 7 nucleotides line up with TRBD1. The junction had 6 bases not matched to a gene; V was cut back by 9 bases and J by 9 bases. Germline assignment: CDR1 SGHNT and CDR2 YYREEE (reference sequence). This CDR3 contains 11 residues. CDR3 loop: CAMTGPSEQFF. Here the CDR3 DNA reads TGTGCCATGACAGGGCCCAGTGAGCAGTTCTTC.

This clonotype showed up many times. This sequence joins TRBV29-1 and TRBJ1-1, with D perhaps matching TRBD1 (6 bases). The CDR3 totals 11 residues. V was pared by 7 bases and J by 7 bases, with 13 bases between. Per germline, CDR1 SQVTM and CDR2 ANQGSEA. The CDR3 DNA follows: TGCAGCGGCCGCCGGGACAATGAAGCTTTCTTT. It is translated as CSGRRDNEAFF.

Regarding this clonotype: Given the absence of the conserved phenylalanine or tryptophan at the CDR3 end, a read error is likely. The chain combines TRBV5-4 with TRBJ1-1, with 12 bases aligning to TRBD1. The CDR3 has 17 amino acids. The V segment lost 4 bases and the J segment 0 bases; nucleotides outside the gene matches: 7. Per the germline V gene, CDR1 is SGHNT and CDR2 is YYREEE (reference sequence). The CDR3 loop is CASSLGQGAILNTEAFL. The CDR3 DNA reads as TGTGCCAGCAGCCTGGGACAGGGGGCGATTCTGAACACTGAAGCTTTCCTT.

As to this clonotype: A read error may account for a junction end that differs from germline. CDR3 bases: TGCAGTGCTAGAGAAGACGGTAATGAGCAGTTATTT. It yields the protein CSAREDGNEQLF. The V call is TRBV20-1, the J call TRBJ2-1; D uncertain. The CDR3 is 12 amino acids. Germline CDR1 and CDR2: DFQATT and SNEGSKA (reference sequence).

The chain has TRBV5-6 and TRBJ1-2; no definite D call. CDR3 length: 16 residues. Trimming shortened V by 5 bases and J by 2 bases, and 19 bases separated the two germline ends. Germline values: CDR1 SGHDT, CDR2 YYEEEE. CDR3 sequence: CASSLIHGSRNYGYTF. CDR3 nucleotide sequence: TGTGCCAGCAGTTTGATACATGGCTCCAGGAACTATGGCTACACCTTC.

On this clonotype itself: No conserved phenylalanine or tryptophan is present at the end of the CDR3, so a read error is the likely explanation. The CDR3 spells CASSLDNSPLHI. The CDR3 nucleotides read TGTGCCAGCAGCTTGGATAATTCACCCCTCCACATT. This chain joins TRBV7-9 and TRBJ1-6; no definite D call. CDR3 size: 12 residues. Germline loops: CDR1 SEHNR, CDR2 FQNEAQ (reference sequence). Trimming shortened V by 3 bases and J by 5 bases, and 2 bases separated the two germline ends.

This rearrangement joins TRBV6-5 to TRBJ2-7; TRBD1 matches 9 bases. The CDR3 sequence is 16 residues long. V lost 6 bases, J lost 3 bases, and 12 bases stayed unmatched. Germline V CDR1 and CDR2: MNHEY, SVGAGI. This CDR3 reads CASSPGRGQGIYEQYF. The CDR3 bases are TGTGCCAGCAGCCCTGGCCGGGGACAGGGAATCTACGAGCAGTACTTC.

Points on this clonotype: Its ends do not fully match the called genes, so a read error is possible. The DNA of the CDR3 is TGCGTCAGCAGTGAGCGGACATTGTCCTACGAGCAGTACTTC. It specifies CVSSERTLSYEQYF. This chain uses TRBV10-2 with TRBJ2-7; D might be TRBD1 or TRBD2, each matching 5 bases. There are 14 residues in the CDR3. In germline, CDR1 is WSHSY, CDR2 SAAADI.

To note about this clonotype: This sequence may be a read error, since a much larger clone differs from it by one base. V and J are TRBV20-1 and TRBJ1-2; 7 nucleotides agree with TRBD1. This CDR3 comprises 12 residues. Germline CDR1 is DFQATT and CDR2 is SNEGSKA (reference sequence). The J segment lost 14 bases and the V segment lost 3 bases, leaving 12 bases of the junction unmatched. The CDR3 loop reads CSARISGTVKTF. CDR3 nucleotide sequence: TGCAGTGCTAGGATCTCCGGGACAGTGAAAACCTTC.

With respect to this clonotype: A much larger clone differs from this one at a single base, so this may be a read error. V is TRBV20-1 and J is TRBJ2-1; 12 bases are a match to TRBD2. Germline V gene lookup returns CDR1 DFQATT and CDR2 SNEGSKA (reference sequence). V dropped 7 bases and J dropped 8; count of bases not matched to a gene: 9. The CDR3 sequence is 14 residues long. The DNA of the CDR3 is TGCAGTGATGCCCTAGCGGGAGGGCCCGATGAGCAGTTCTTC. Translation: CSDALAGGPDEQFF.

The chain couples TRBV11-3 to TRBJ1-1; D uncertain. The CDR3 has 13 amino acids. Deletions cut 3 bases from V and 4 bases from J, with 9 bases between. The germline V gene has CDR1 SGHNT and CDR2 YENEEA. This CDR3 reads CASSLLTLTEAFF. As DNA, the CDR3 is TGTGCCAGCAGCTTGCTAACCCTCACTGAAGCTTTCTTT.

Notes on this clonotype: The junction departs from germline at one end; a sequencing error may be responsible. The gene calls are TRBV20-1 and TRBJ2-5; no definite D call. Germline V CDR1 and CDR2: DFQATT, SNEGSKA (reference sequence). The length of the CDR3 is 12 residues. The CDR3: CSARVPQGTQYF. Here the CDR3 DNA reads TGCAGTGCCAGAGTCCCTCAAGGGACCCAGTACTTC.

The rearrangement links TRBV20-1 to TRBJ1-4; the D is unclear. The CDR3 spans 12 residues. V lost 5 bases and J 4 bases, leaving 8 bases between the germline ends. The V gene's germline CDR1 is DFQATT and CDR2 SNEGSKA (reference sequence). The CDR3: CSASGINEKLFF. DNA of the CDR3: TGCAGTGCTTCGGGGATTAATGAAAAACTGTTTTTT.

To note about this clonotype: Being one base from a much bigger clone, this may be a read error. CDR3 DNA sequence: TGTGCCAGCAGACCTGCCGGTTCGCATTCACCCCTCCGCTTT. This codes for CASRPAGSHSPLRF. The rearrangement joins TRBV6-5 to TRBJ1-6; D gene unclear. Per germline, CDR1 MNHEY and CDR2 SVGAGI. The CDR3 extends over 14 amino acids.

A word on this clonotype: An end of the junction does not agree with germline; a read error may underlie this. The chain recombines TRBV20-1 with TRBJ2-4; D unclear. CDR3 length equals 14 residues. Germline V gene lookup returns CDR1 DFQATT and CDR2 SNEGSKA (reference sequence). For the CDR3, the DNA is TGCAGTACTACCCAGGCGTTCGCCAAAAACAATCAGTACTTC. Translated, it gives CSTTQAFAKNNQYF.

V is TRBV7-8 and J is TRBJ1-6; D uncertain. The CDR3 is made up of 17 amino acids. Trimming removed 1 base from V and 5 bases from J, with 15 bases in between. CDR1 and CDR2 (germline): SGHVS, FQNEAQ. CDR3 sequence reads: CASSLVRRLQNNSPLHF. The DNA of the CDR3 is TGTGCCAGCAGCTTAGTGCGGCGTCTGCAAAATAATTCACCCCTCCACTTT.

About this clonotype: A much larger clone lies a single base off, so this may be a read error. The genes are TRBV6-2 or TRBV6-3 and TRBJ1-1; D is uncertain. There are 15 residues in the CDR3. Between the trimmed V and J ends, which lost 7 bases and 1 base, there was a span of 16 bases. Germline CDR1 and CDR2: MNHEY and SVGEGT. Here the CDR3 DNA reads TGTGCCAGCACCATGTTCTCCAGGCCGAACACTGAAGCTTTCTTT. It codes for CASTMFSRPNTEAFF.